This T cell receptor beta chain was identified in a study of Tregs in tolerant kidney transplant recipients. The data were produced by immunoSEQ multiplex PCR, yet TCRdb's version contains in-frame clones alone and is incomplete. Reported are some 14,000 clones; the ten largest clones contain roughly a quarter. Remarks on this clone: What it recognizes is unknown. The read stops 3 residues short of the end of the CDR3; the missing end is completed from the germline J gene.

This CDR3 spans 16 amino acids. Trimming took off 2 bases at V and 0 bases at J, with 12 bases between the two ends. From germline, CDR1 is SGHRS and CDR2 YFSETQ. Study results and limitations: The small number of patients limits these findings pending further validation. Donor-specific Treg expansion exceeded global Treg expansion in tolerant patients, suggesting antigen drive.

Related graft donors supplied nonmyeloablative bone marrow transplants, and mixed chimerism was transient. Unstimulated regulatory T cells (CD4+CD25+CD127-), CD4+CD25- non-regulatory cells, CD4 and CD8 cells were FACS-sorted from thawed PBMCs. This chain uses TRBV5-1 with TRBJ2-1; D is uncertain. Source: CD8+ T cells from blood (PBMCs), taken 6 months after the transplant. This TCR was sampled from a human patient who received a combined kidney and bone marrow transplant. Some T cells may be graft donor cells. The covered CDR3 bases are TGCGCCAGCAGCTTCTTTGCGGCTAGCTCCTACAATGAG. Translating it yields CASSFFAASSYNE. The CDR3 in full is CASSFFAASSYNEQFF.